This T cell receptor (beta chain) was retrieved from a study of neurological immune-mediated disorders. Regarding the study as a whole: None of the CDR3 amino acid sequences found in expanded clones was shared across subjects. This suggests that the TCR-beta repertoires were private in all groups.

This CDR3 contains 16 residues. Per the germline V gene, CDR1 is SGHRS and CDR2 is YFSETQ. V lost 3 bases, J lost 4 bases, and 10 bases stayed unmatched. With 10-nucleotide random UMIs included, cDNA was synthesized by 5'RACE. TCRdb passed the 5' RACE reads through MiXCR, listing each CDR3 protein once. The sample carries under 85,000 distinct CDR3 sequences, approximately 14% recorded once. There are many counts of this clonotype. The antigen remains unidentified. This clonotype was obtained from a woman aged 45-65 years in good health. V is TRBV5-1 and J is TRBJ1-3; 7 bases are a match to TRBD1. Sequenced sample: PBMCs. CDR3 DNA: TGCGCCAGCAGCTCGACCGGGAGGGGGCCCGGAAACACCATATATTTT. Amino acids: CASSSTGRGPGNTIYF.